What follows is one T cell receptor (beta chain) and its context. Its antigen remains unidentified. V lost 2 bases to trimming and J lost 4 bases; unmatched junction nucleotides: 4. CDR1 and CDR2 from the germline V gene are MNHEY and SVGAGI. The CDR3 length is 14 residues. Time point here: week 23, last vaccination. Vaccinated patients received 300 ug of mutant IDH1 20-mer peptide per dose, with topical imiquimod. The assay was immunoSEQ multiplex PCR, and TCRdb's table has in-frame clones only and misses some. The sample holds roughly 30,000 clones, roughly 85% seen once. These data come from a study of a mutant IDH1 vaccine in newly diagnosed glioma. Study-level background: The treated population exhibited a male proportion of roughly 60%, a female proportion of about 40%, and a mean age of approximately 41 years.

Study results and caveats: Altogether, roughly 93% of patients exhibited vaccine-induced immune responses.

This receptor was obtained from a woman younger than 45 with glioma. Source: PBMCs, taken from a glioma patient whose treatment included an IDH1 peptide vaccine. The rearrangement uses TRBV6-5 and TRBJ1-1; TRBD1 agrees at 7 bases. CDR3 protein: CASSYARGVTEAFF. In nucleotides, the CDR3 is TGTGCCAGCAGTTACGCCAGGGGGGTCACTGAAGCTTTCTTT.